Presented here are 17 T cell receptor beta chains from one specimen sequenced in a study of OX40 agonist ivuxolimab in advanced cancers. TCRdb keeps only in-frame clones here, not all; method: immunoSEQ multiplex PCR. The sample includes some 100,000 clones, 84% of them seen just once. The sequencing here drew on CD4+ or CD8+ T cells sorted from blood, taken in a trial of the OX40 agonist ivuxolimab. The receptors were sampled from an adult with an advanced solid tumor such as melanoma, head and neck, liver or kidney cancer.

This CDR3 reads CASILVLGNSPLHF. DNA for the CDR3: TGTGCCAGCATTCTGGTATTGGGGAATTCACCCCTCCACTTT. This chain links TRBV6-6 with TRBJ1-6, with D uncertain. The length of the CDR3 is 14 residues. The germline CDR1 and CDR2 sequences are MNHNY and SVGAGI (reference sequence). V lost 7 bases to trimming and J lost 7 bases, with 14 bases between them.

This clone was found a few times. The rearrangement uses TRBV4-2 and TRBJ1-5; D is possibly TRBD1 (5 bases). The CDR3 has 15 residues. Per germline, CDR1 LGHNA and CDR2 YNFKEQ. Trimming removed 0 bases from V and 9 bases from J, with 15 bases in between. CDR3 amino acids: CASSQDTGGSRPQHF. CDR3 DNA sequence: TGTGCCAGCAGCCAAGATACGGGGGGTTCGCGGCCCCAGCATTTT.

The CDR3 DNA is TGTGCCAGCAGCCCGGACAGCGGAGGGGGTCGCCAGCCCCAGCATTTT. Amino acids: CASSPDSGGGRQPQHF. The chain carries TRBV5-4 and TRBJ1-5; tentative D call: TRBD1 (6 bases). V lost 4 bases, J lost 7 bases, and 21 bases lay in between. CDR1 is SGHNT, CDR2 YYREEE, per germline (reference sequence). This CDR3 spans 16 amino acids.

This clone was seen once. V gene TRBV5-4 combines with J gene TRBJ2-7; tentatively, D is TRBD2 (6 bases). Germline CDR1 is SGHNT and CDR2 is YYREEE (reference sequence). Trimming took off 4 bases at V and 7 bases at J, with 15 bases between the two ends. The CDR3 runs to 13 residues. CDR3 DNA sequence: TGTGCCAGCAGCACACCGGGAGTCGGAGAGCAGTACGTC. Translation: CASSTPGVGEQYV.

CDR3 in amino acids: CASSYRGGAGELFF. DNA of the CDR3: TGTGCCAGCAGTTACAGAGGGGGAGCCGGGGAGCTGTTTTTT. This chain connects TRBV6-5 to TRBJ2-2; perhaps TRBD1 as D (6 bases). CDR3 length: 14 amino acids. CDR1 is MNHEY, CDR2 SVGAGI, per germline. V lost 2 bases to trimming and J lost 6 bases, with 10 bases between them.

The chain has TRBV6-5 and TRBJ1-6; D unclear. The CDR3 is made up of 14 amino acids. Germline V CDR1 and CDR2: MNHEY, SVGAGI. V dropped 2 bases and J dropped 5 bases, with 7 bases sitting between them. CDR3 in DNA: TGTGCCAGCAGTTACGGGGTGGATAATTCACCCCTCCACTTT. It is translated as CASSYGVDNSPLHF.

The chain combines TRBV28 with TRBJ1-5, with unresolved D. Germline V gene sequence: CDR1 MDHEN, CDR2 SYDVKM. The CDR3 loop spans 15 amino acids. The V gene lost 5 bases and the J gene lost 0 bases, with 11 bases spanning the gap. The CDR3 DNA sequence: TGTGCCAGCAGTGCCCCGACGGGTAGCAATCAGCCCCAGCATTTT. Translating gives CASSAPTGSNQPQHF.

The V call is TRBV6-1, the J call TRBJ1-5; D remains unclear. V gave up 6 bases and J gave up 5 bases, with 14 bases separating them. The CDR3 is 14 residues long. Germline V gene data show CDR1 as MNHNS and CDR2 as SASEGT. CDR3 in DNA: TGTGCCAGCAGGCTCTACGGGGTTTATCAGCCCCAGCATTTT. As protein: CASRLYGVYQPQHF.

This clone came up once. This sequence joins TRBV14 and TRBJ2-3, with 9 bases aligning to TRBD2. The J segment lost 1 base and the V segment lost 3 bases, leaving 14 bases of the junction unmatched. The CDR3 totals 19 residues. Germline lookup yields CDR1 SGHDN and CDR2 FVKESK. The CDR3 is CASSHGGTSLKSRTDTQYF. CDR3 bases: TGTGCCAGCAGCCACGGTGGGACTAGCCTGAAATCCCGCACAGATACGCAGTATTTT.

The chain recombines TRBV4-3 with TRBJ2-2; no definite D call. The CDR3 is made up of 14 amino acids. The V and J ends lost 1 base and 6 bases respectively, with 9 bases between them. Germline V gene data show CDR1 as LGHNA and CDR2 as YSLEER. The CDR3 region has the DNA TGCGCCAGCAGCCAAGTGGAATGGGCCGGGGAGCTGTTTTTT. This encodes CASSQVEWAGELFF.

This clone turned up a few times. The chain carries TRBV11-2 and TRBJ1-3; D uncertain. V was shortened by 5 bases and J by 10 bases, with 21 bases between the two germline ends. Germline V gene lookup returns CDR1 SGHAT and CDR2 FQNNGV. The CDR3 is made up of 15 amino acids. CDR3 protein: CASSPPKGRVGTIYF. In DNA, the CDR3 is TGTGCCAGCAGCCCGCCTAAGGGTAGGGTTGGGACCATATATTTT.

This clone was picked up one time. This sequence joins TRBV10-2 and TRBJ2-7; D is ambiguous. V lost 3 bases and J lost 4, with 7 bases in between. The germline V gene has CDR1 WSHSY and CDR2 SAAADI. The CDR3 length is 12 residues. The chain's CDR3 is CASSETQYEQYV. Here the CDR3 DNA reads TGCGCCAGCAGTGAAACCCAGTACGAGCAGTACGTC.

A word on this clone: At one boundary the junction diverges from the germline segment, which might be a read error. CDR3 in amino acids: CASSGAPNTEAFF. CDR3 bases: TGTGCCAGCAGCGGGGCCCCAAACACTGAAGCTTTCTTT. The rearrangement joins TRBV5-1 to TRBJ1-1; a weak D match, TRBD1 (5 bases). This CDR3 has 13 residues. Germline assignment: CDR1 SGHRS and CDR2 YFSETQ.

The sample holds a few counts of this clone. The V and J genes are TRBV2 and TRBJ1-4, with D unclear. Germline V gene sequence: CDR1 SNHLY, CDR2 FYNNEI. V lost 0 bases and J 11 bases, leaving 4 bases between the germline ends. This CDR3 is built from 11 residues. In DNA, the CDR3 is TGTGCCAGCAGTGAAGCGGGGAAACTGTTTTTT. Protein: CASSEAGKLFF.

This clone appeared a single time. Here the CDR3 reads CASSLRPSYNEQFF. The CDR3 region has the DNA TGTGCCAGCAGCTTAAGACCCTCTTACAATGAGCAGTTCTTC. The rearrangement joins TRBV7-2 to TRBJ2-1; D is unclear. V dropped 2 bases and J dropped 4 bases, with 9 bases sitting between them. The CDR3 is 14 residues long. Looked up from germline, CDR1 is SGHTA and CDR2 is FQGNSA.

DNA for the CDR3: TGTGCCAGCTCACCAAGGGTGTCGGGGAACACTGAAGCTTTCTTT. Translating it yields CASSPRVSGNTEAFF. V is TRBV18 and J is TRBJ1-1, with unresolved D. The CDR3 sequence is 15 residues long. Trimming took off 2 bases at V and 1 base at J, with 11 bases between the two ends. Germline V gene data show CDR1 as KGHSH and CDR2 as LQKENI.

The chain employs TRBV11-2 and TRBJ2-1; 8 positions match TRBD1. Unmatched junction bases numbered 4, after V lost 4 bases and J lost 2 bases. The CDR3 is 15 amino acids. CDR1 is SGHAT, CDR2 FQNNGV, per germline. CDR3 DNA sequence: TGTGCCAGCAGCTCGACAGGGGCCCCCTACAATGAGCAGTTCTTC. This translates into CASSSTGAPYNEQFF.